Below, 28 T cell receptor beta chains from the same sample are listed, as sequenced in a study of shared clonotypes between healthy human individuals. Cells designated naive CD8 were CD45RO-negative and were positively selected for CCR7, with terminally differentiated effector memory CD45RA+ cells excluded. The method was immunoSEQ multiplex PCR; TCRdb's version includes in-frame clones alone and lacks a portion of them. This sample yields under 2,000,000 clones, of which less than 95% are seen a single time; 1% to 1.5% belongs to the top ten. Sample: naive CD8+ T cells sorted from blood. The receptors were sampled from a man aged 18 to 30 in good health.

The genes are TRBV7-6 and TRBJ1-5, with D hard to call. The V gene lost 4 bases and the J gene lost 10 bases, with 14 bases spanning the gap. From germline, CDR1 is SGHVS and CDR2 FNYEAQ. The CDR3 covers 13 residues. The CDR3 nucleotides read TGTGCCAGCAGCTCACACGGACTATATCCCCAGCATTTT. Protein: CASSSHGLYPQHF.

The chain links TRBV27 to TRBJ2-2; 9 positions agree with TRBD1. From germline, CDR1 is MNHEY and CDR2 SMNVEV (reference sequence). CDR3 length: 14 amino acids. V shed 3 bases, J shed 6 bases, and the junction held 2 bases outside the gene matches. This CDR3 reads CASSLGTGSGELFF. CDR3 DNA: TGTGCCAGCAGTTTGGGGACAGGGTCCGGGGAGCTGTTTTTT.

On this clone itself: Other nucleotide sequences from this sample produce the same CDR3. The V gene is TRBV6-5, the J gene TRBJ2-7; D is possibly TRBD2 (6 bases). Trimming took 0 bases from V and 2 from J, leaving 8 bases between them. The germline gives CDR1 MNHEY, CDR2 SVGAGI. This CDR3 region has 14 residues. CDR3 nucleotides: TGTGCCAGCAGTTACTCGGAGGGGACCTACGAGCAGTACTTC. It encodes CASSYSEGTYEQYF.

The J gene is TRBJ2-7, the V gene TRBV4-3; D remains ambiguous. The ends were cut back, 0 bases at V and 0 bases at J, with 9 bases in the middle. CDR1 and CDR2 (germline): LGHNA, YSLEER. The CDR3 is made up of 15 amino acids. This CDR3 is CASSQDNGASYEQYF. The CDR3 coding sequence is TGCGCCAGCAGCCAAGATAATGGTGCCTCCTACGAGCAGTACTTC.

V gene TRBV9 combines with J gene TRBJ1-6, with D unclear. The CDR3 totals 13 residues. V lost 0 bases to trimming and J lost 9 bases, with 7 bases between them. Germline V gene lookup returns CDR1 SGDLS and CDR2 YYNGEE. The chain's CDR3 is CASSVEVSSPLHF. CDR3 DNA sequence: TGTGCCAGCAGCGTAGAGGTGTCTTCACCCCTCCACTTT.

This chain uses TRBV6-4 with TRBJ1-2; D is ambiguous. Germline V gene sequence: CDR1 MRHNA, CDR2 SNTAGT. The CDR3 extends over 18 amino acids. V was cut by 3 bases and J by 5 bases, with 25 bases left in between. This CDR3 reads CASSESRTDLENEYGYTF. The CDR3, as DNA: TGTGCCAGCAGTGAGTCGCGGACGGACCTCGAGAACGAATATGGCTACACCTTC.

The chain combines TRBV7-2 with TRBJ1-5; D uncertain. The V gene lost 5 bases and the J gene lost 0 bases, with 11 bases spanning the gap. This CDR3 comprises 15 residues. Germline CDR1 is SGHTA and CDR2 is FQGNSA. In DNA, the CDR3 is TGTGCCAGCAGCCCGGACGGATATAGCAATCAGCCCCAGCATTTT. Its translation: CASSPDGYSNQPQHF.

This clone was observed a single time. This chain links TRBV5-1 with TRBJ2-1; D call uncertain. Trimming took off 0 bases at V and 0 bases at J, with 10 bases between the two ends. Germline lookup yields CDR1 SGHRS and CDR2 YFSETQ. The length of the CDR3 is 16 residues. CDR3 nucleotides: TGCGCCAGCAGCTTGGATAGCCTTAGCTCCTACAATGAGCAGTTCTTC. Its translation: CASSLDSLSSYNEQFF. Using reference TRBV5-1 and TRBJ2-1 for the parts outside the CDR3, the full variable domain is KAGVTQTPRYLIKTRGQQVTLSCSPISGHRSVSWYQQTPGQGLQFLFEYFSETQRNKGNFPGRFSGRQFSNSRSEMNVSTLELGDSALYLCASSLDSLSSYNEQFFGPGTRLTVL.

In this sample, this clone turned up a few times. The chain couples TRBV4-2 to TRBJ1-6, with D hard to call. Germline-derived CDR1 and CDR2 are LGHNA and YNFKEQ. This CDR3 comprises 16 residues. The V and J ends lost 4 bases and 8 bases respectively, with 18 bases between them. The CDR3 DNA sequence: TGTGCCAGCAGCCCTGGGCGGCCACAAATCGATTCACCCCTCCACTTT. Translation gives CASSPGRPQIDSPLHF.

This clone was observed a single time. This sequence joins TRBV2 and TRBJ2-7; TRBD1 matches 9 bases. CDR1 SNHLY and CDR2 FYNNEI come from the germline V gene. CDR3 length: 16 residues. V gave up 7 bases and J gave up 3 bases; unmatched junction bases: 13. CDR3 in DNA: TGTGCCAGCAAAACAACCGGGACAGGGTACGACTACGAGCAGTACTTC. Protein product: CASKTTGTGYDYEQYF.

This rearrangement joins TRBV28 to TRBJ2-5; D ambiguous. The CDR3 spans 13 residues. Germline V lookup: CDR1 MDHEN, CDR2 SYDVKM. Trimming removed 1 base from V and 2 bases from J, with 5 bases in between. Here the CDR3 reads CASSLFHQETQYF. Here the CDR3 DNA reads TGTGCCAGCAGTTTATTCCATCAAGAGACCCAGTACTTC.

The genes are TRBV4-2 and TRBJ1-5; D gene uncertain. V was shortened by 0 bases and J by 0 bases, with 9 bases between the two germline ends. This CDR3 comprises 16 residues. Germline values: CDR1 LGHNA, CDR2 YNFKEQ. The CDR3 sequence is CASSQDLQLSNQPQHF. CDR3 bases: TGTGCCAGCAGCCAAGATTTGCAGCTTAGCAATCAGCCCCAGCATTTT.

The chain employs TRBV4-1 and TRBJ2-7, with 7 bases matching TRBD1. Germline loops: CDR1 MGHRA, CDR2 YSYEKL. This CDR3 has 16 residues. Unmatched junction bases numbered 9, after V lost 0 bases and J lost 4 bases. The CDR3 DNA reads TGCGCCAGCAGCCAAGAAATGAATAGGGGGCTATACGAGCAGTACTTC. Encoded protein: CASSQEMNRGLYEQYF.

This chain links TRBV4-1 with TRBJ2-7, with D tentatively TRBD2 (5 bases). CDR3 length equals 15 residues. Trimming pared 2 bases from V and 3 bases from J, leaving 14 bases between. CDR1 is MGHRA, CDR2 YSYEKL, per germline. The CDR3 here is CASSQSTSFGYEQYF. DNA of the CDR3: TGCGCCAGCAGCCAATCTACTAGTTTCGGCTACGAGCAGTACTTC.

J is TRBJ2-1 and V is TRBV11-2; a possible D gene is TRBD1 (6 bases). Trimming removed 2 bases at V and 5 bases at J, with 10 bases between. CDR3 length equals 14 residues. Per the germline V gene, CDR1 is SGHAT and CDR2 is FQNNGV. CDR3 nucleotides: TGTGCCAGCAGCTTATGGGGGCCCAACAATGAGCAGTTCTTC. Translating gives CASSLWGPNNEQFF.

V and J are TRBV6-5 and TRBJ2-5; D perhaps matches TRBD2 (6 bases). The CDR3 extends over 14 amino acids. V was clipped by 0 bases and J by 7 bases, with 12 bases between them. Per the germline V gene, CDR1 is MNHEY and CDR2 is SVGAGI. The DNA of the CDR3 is TGTGCCAGCAGTTACTCTGGCGGGGACGGGACCCAGTACTTC. Protein sequence: CASSYSGGDGTQYF.

This chain connects TRBV30 to TRBJ2-7; the D gene is possibly TRBD1 (6 bases). The CDR3 is made up of 14 amino acids. From germline, CDR1 is GTSNPN and CDR2 SVGIG (reference sequence). V was shortened by 5 bases and J by 0 bases, with 14 bases between the two germline ends. The CDR3 is CAWDRDKSSYEQYF. The CDR3 DNA reads TGTGCCTGGGACCGGGACAAGAGCTCCTACGAGCAGTACTTC. The variable domain in full, with the rest retrieved from reference TRBV30 and TRBJ2-7, is SQTIHQWPATLVQPVGSPLSLECTVEGTSNPNLYWYRQAAGRGLQLLFYSVGIGQISSEVPQNLSASRPQDRQFILSSKKLLLSDSGFYLCAWDRDKSSYEQYFGPGTRLTVT.

The chain carries TRBV5-7 and TRBJ2-7; 7 bases align to TRBD1. TRBV5-7 has ORF status, its function being uncertain. The V and J ends lost 1 base and 0 bases, in that order; junction bases with no gene match: 1. The CDR3 has 14 residues. CDR3 DNA: TGTGCCAGCAGCTTGAGGGGGCACTCCTACGAGCAGTACTTC. It encodes CASSLRGHSYEQYF.

The chain carries TRBV4-1 and TRBJ1-2; 9 nucleotides align to TRBD1. The V gene end was trimmed by 8 bases and the J gene end by 8 bases; junction bases not matched to a gene: 18. This CDR3 comprises 16 residues. Germline V CDR1 and CDR2: MGHRA, YSYEKL. The CDR3 DNA reads as TGCGCCAGCCAATCAGAGCCATCGGGACAGGGTTGGGGCTACACCTTC. This translates into CASQSEPSGQGWGYTF.

The V call is TRBV20-1, the J call TRBJ1-5; D not certain. The V gene lost 3 bases and the J gene lost 3 bases, with 0 bases spanning the gap. This CDR3 has 10 residues. Germline CDR1 and CDR2: DFQATT and SNEGSKA (reference sequence). The CDR3 loop is CSASNQPQHF. In DNA, the CDR3 is TGCAGTGCTAGCAATCAGCCCCAGCATTTT.

J is TRBJ1-2 and V is TRBV5-6; no firm D call. Germline V gene data show CDR1 as SGHDT and CDR2 as YYEEEE. The CDR3 totals 14 residues. V lost 3 bases and J lost 5, with 14 bases in between. The chain's CDR3 is CASSSETALYGYTF. The CDR3, as DNA: TGTGCCAGCAGCTCGGAAACAGCCCTGTATGGCTACACCTTC.

In this sample, this clone turned up once. The chain combines TRBV6-6 with TRBJ1-5, with 8 bases identical to TRBD1. The V segment lost 9 bases and the J segment 3 bases; nucleotides outside the gene matches: 4. Germline CDR1 and CDR2: MNHNY and SVGAGI (reference sequence). The CDR3 runs to 13 residues. The CDR3 sequence is CASSRGLNQPQHF. In nucleotides, the CDR3 is TGTGCCAGTAGCAGGGGGCTCAATCAGCCCCAGCATTTT.

The V and J genes are TRBV4-3 and TRBJ2-7; either TRBD1 or TRBD2 may fit D (5 bases each). V was pared by 0 bases and J by 3 bases, with 15 bases between. CDR3 length: 16 amino acids. Germline lookup yields CDR1 LGHNA and CDR2 YSLEER. The CDR3 protein is CASSQEWDEGYYEQYF. The CDR3 nucleotides read TGCGCCAGCAGCCAAGAATGGGATGAGGGGTACTACGAGCAGTACTTC.

This chain connects TRBV5-4 to TRBJ1-2; D may be TRBD1 (5 bases). Trimming removed 4 bases from V and 6 bases from J, with 13 bases in between. CDR3 length: 13 amino acids. Per germline, CDR1 SGHNT and CDR2 YYREEE (reference sequence). DNA of the CDR3: TGTGCCAGCAGCCGTGACAGTGAACATGGCTACACCTTC. Protein: CASSRDSEHGYTF.

The chain employs TRBV10-3 and TRBJ2-5; TRBD2 agrees at 9 bases. CDR3 length: 13 amino acids. Germline lookup yields CDR1 ENHRY and CDR2 SYGVKD. The ends lost 11 bases at V and 5 bases at J; junction bases unmatched: 9. The CDR3 region has the DNA TGTGCCGCCCGGGTAGCGGGAGAGGAGACCCAGTACTTC. This codes for CAARVAGEETQYF.

As concerns this clone: Compared with germline, one end of the junction differs, possibly owing to a read error. The chain carries TRBV7-9 and TRBJ1-1; D is perhaps TRBD1 (5 bases). CDR1 and CDR2 from the germline V gene are SEHNR and FQNEAQ (reference sequence). This CDR3 has 12 amino acids. CDR3 protein: CASSLGQTAAFF. Here the CDR3 DNA reads TGTGCCAGCAGCTTAGGACAGACTGCAGCTTTCTTT.

The rearrangement uses TRBV15 and TRBJ2-3; D call uncertain. The V end was cut by 5 bases, the J end by 0 bases, with 21 bases between. Germline-derived CDR1 and CDR2 are LNHNV and YYDKDF (reference sequence). The CDR3 spans 18 residues. Written as DNA, the CDR3 is TGTGCCACCAGCGGGGAACCTACAAGGTTTCTCAGCACAGATACGCAGTATTTT. It specifies CATSGEPTRFLSTDTQYF.

This clone has only a few counts. Here the CDR3 DNA reads TGTGCCAGCAGTGGCTACTCCTTACAGGGGCATGAGCAGTTCTTC. This gives the protein CASSGYSLQGHEQFF. This rearrangement joins TRBV2 to TRBJ2-1; TRBD1 matches at 7 bases. The V gene's germline CDR1 is SNHLY and CDR2 FYNNEI. V lost 4 bases to trimming and J lost 8 bases; unmatched junction nucleotides: 11. There are 15 residues in the CDR3.